The 29 T cell receptor beta chains given below trace back to one sample, sequenced in a study of T cell repertoires in cytomegalovirus infection. No antigen has been assigned to these receptors. TCRdb reprocessed the reads via MiXCR and lists one record per CDR3 protein. The sample lists about 890,000 distinct CDR3 sequences; around 32% were seen once. The material was cultured CD8+ T cells from PBMCs, obtained from culture after CMV antigen stimulation. The receptors come from a human donor in good health (CMV status not recorded). Some clones in this sample may be carry-over from other donors' samples.

To note about this clonotype: This may arise from a read error, as a much more abundant clone is one base away. This chain connects TRBV7-2 to TRBJ2-7; D not resolved. Germline-derived CDR1 and CDR2 are SGHTA and FQGNSA. The CDR3 is 13 amino acids. CDR3 in DNA: TGTGTCAGCAGACCCGCAGCATCCTACGAGCAGTACTTC. This sequence encodes CVSRPAASYEQYF.

The rearrangement uses TRBV3-1 and TRBJ1-2, with D uncertain. Trimming cost V 7 bases and J 0 bases, with 15 bases left between them. Germline CDR1 is LGHDT and CDR2 is YNNKEL (reference sequence). The CDR3 spans 15 residues. The CDR3 sequence: CASTPFPETNYGYTF. The CDR3 DNA sequence: TGTGCCAGCACCCCGTTCCCAGAAACTAACTATGGCTACACCTTC.

The table lists this clonotype with a few counts. The gene calls are TRBV5-6 and TRBJ2-7, with D hard to call. Trimming took off 4 bases at V and 0 bases at J, with 11 bases between the two ends. The germline V gene has CDR1 SGHDT and CDR2 YYEEEE. This CDR3 has 14 residues. The CDR3 loop is CASSMDRVSYEQYV. The CDR3 nucleotides are TGTGCCAGCAGCATGGACCGTGTCTCCTACGAGCAGTACGTC.

In its sample, this clonotype was seen a few times. The V and J genes are TRBV29-1 and TRBJ1-2; D is possibly TRBD1 (6 bases). CDR3 size: 12 residues. Trimming removed 5 bases at V and 2 bases at J, with 9 bases between. Germline-derived CDR1 and CDR2 are SQVTM and ANQGSEA. CDR3 sequence: CSVQGKNYGYTF. In DNA form, the CDR3 reads TGCAGCGTTCAGGGGAAGAACTATGGCTACACCTTC.

This clonotype was recorded at least ten times. The gene calls are TRBV7-2 and TRBJ2-1, with D maybe TRBD2 (5 bases). The CDR3 sequence is 13 residues long. Germline CDR1 reads SGHTA; CDR2 reads FQGNSA. V lost 6 bases to trimming and J lost 7 bases, with 13 bases between them. Here the CDR3 reads CASSFSARNEQFF. CDR3 nucleotides: TGTGCCAGCAGTTTTAGCGCCAGGAATGAGCAGTTCTTC. The full variable domain, with the rest looked up from reference TRBV7-2 and TRBJ2-1, is GAGVSQSPSNKVTEKGKDVELRCDPISGHTALYWYRQSLGQGLEFLIYFQGNSAPDKSGLPSDRFSAERTGGSVSTLTIQRTQQEDSAVYLCASSFSARNEQFFGPGTRLTVL.

The genes are TRBV6-2 or TRBV6-3 and TRBJ2-3, with D perhaps TRBD1 (6 bases). Germline CDR1 is MNHEY and CDR2 is SVGEGT. CDR3 size: 15 residues. Trimming took 6 bases from V and 0 from J, leaving 13 bases between them. CDR3 amino acids: CASSHWGPSTDTQYF. The CDR3 DNA reads as TGTGCCAGCAGCCACTGGGGGCCTAGCACAGATACGCAGTATTTT.

The chain joins TRBV6-1 to TRBJ2-5; 13 bases are shared with TRBD2. The CDR3 contains 15 residues. V shed 3 bases and J 4 bases; nucleotides not matched to a gene: 2. Germline V gene sequence: CDR1 MNHNS, CDR2 SASEGT. CDR3 sequence reads: CASSEGTSGVETQYF. The CDR3 DNA reads TGTGCCAGCAGTGAGGGGACTAGCGGGGTAGAGACCCAGTACTTC.

The rearrangement links TRBV7-6 to TRBJ2-2; 8 bases map to TRBD2. In germline, CDR1 is SGHVS, CDR2 FNYEAQ. V shed 2 bases and J 0 bases; nucleotides not matched to a gene: 2. The CDR3 consists of 16 residues. In nucleotides, the CDR3 is TGTGCCAGCAGCTTAAGCGGGAGAGCGAACACCGGGGAGCTGTTTTTT. It encodes CASSLSGRANTGELFF.

The chain carries TRBV6-2 or TRBV6-3 and TRBJ2-1, with D maybe TRBD2 (6 bases). The CDR3 totals 14 residues. Between the trimmed V and J ends, which lost 6 bases and 8 bases, there was a span of 17 bases. CDR1 is MNHEY, CDR2 SVGEGT, per germline. CDR3 loop: CASSHGGTWHEQFF. The CDR3 nucleotides are TGTGCCAGCAGCCATGGGGGGACGTGGCATGAGCAGTTCTTC.

This clonotype was found once. The gene calls are TRBV5-6 and TRBJ2-1; the match to TRBD2 covers 8 bases. Germline V gene sequence: CDR1 SGHDT, CDR2 YYEEEE. The J segment lost 4 bases and the V segment lost 4 bases, leaving 7 bases of the junction unmatched. The CDR3 sequence is 15 residues long. The CDR3 DNA sequence: TGTGCCAGCAGCATCATAGCGGGGCCGTACAATGAGCAGTTCTTC. The encoded protein is CASSIIAGPYNEQFF.

This rearrangement joins TRBV20-1 to TRBJ1-1; D remains ambiguous. The CDR3 loop spans 14 amino acids. Trimming removed 0 bases at V and 2 bases at J, with 10 bases between. Germline lookup yields CDR1 DFQATT and CDR2 SNEGSKA (reference sequence). The CDR3 sequence: CSARDRSQNTEAFF. CDR3 sequence (DNA): TGCAGTGCTAGAGACAGGAGCCAAAACACTGAAGCTTTCTTT.

This clonotype was seen more than once but under ten times. The chain recombines TRBV12-3 or TRBV12-4 with TRBJ1-5, with D unclear. The CDR3 consists of 13 residues. Trimming took 6 bases from V and 7 from J, leaving 13 bases between them. CDR3 in amino acids: CASSPRLGQPQHF. DNA for the CDR3: TGTGCCAGCAGCCCCAGGCTGGGGCAGCCCCAGCATTTT.

The chain joins TRBV12-3 or TRBV12-4 to TRBJ1-2; perhaps TRBD1 as D (5 bases). With 6 bases removed from V and 1 base from J, the gap between germline ends came to 12 bases. The CDR3 extends over 14 amino acids. CDR3 loop: CASRLRGFNYGYTF. The CDR3 DNA is TGTGCCAGCAGGCTCCGGGGGTTTAACTATGGCTACACCTTC.

V and J are TRBV6-2 or TRBV6-3 and TRBJ2-7, with D perhaps TRBD2 (5 bases). The CDR3 covers 13 residues. The V and J ends lost 2 bases and 3 bases respectively, with 8 bases between them. Germline V gene data show CDR1 as MNHEY and CDR2 as SVGEGT. CDR3 coding DNA: TGTGCCAGCAGTTACGGAAGCGGCTACGAGCAGTACTTC. This codes for CASSYGSGYEQYF.

This clonotype was seen a few times. The V gene is TRBV14, the J gene TRBJ2-2, with D uncertain. Trimming pared 1 base from V and 4 bases from J, leaving 19 bases between. CDR1 is SGHDN, CDR2 FVKESK, per germline. This CDR3 contains 18 residues. CDR3 nucleotide sequence: TGTGCCAGCAGCCAAGGATCGCCGGTTAGAATGTTCACCGGGGAGCTGTTTTTT. As protein: CASSQGSPVRMFTGELFF.

This clonotype was observed a few times. The chain uses TRBV11-3 and TRBJ2-5; 13 bases line up with TRBD2. This CDR3 comprises 16 residues. The germline V gene has CDR1 SGHNT and CDR2 YENEEA. Trimming cost V 5 bases and J 5 bases; bases outside gene matches: 8. CDR3: CASSPLAGGKWETQYF. The DNA of the CDR3 is TGTGCCAGCAGCCCACTAGCGGGGGGGAAATGGGAGACCCAGTACTTC.

V gene TRBV5-4 combines with J gene TRBJ2-3, with D perhaps matching TRBD2 (7 bases). This CDR3 has 15 residues. Germline CDR1 is SGHNT and CDR2 is YYREEE (reference sequence). Trimming left V 1 base short and J 2 bases short, with 11 bases between. The DNA of the CDR3 is TGTGCCAGCAGCTTGAAGGGGGGGCCCACAGATACGCAGTATTTT. This encodes CASSLKGGPTDTQYF.

This clonotype has only one observation. The V gene is TRBV7-3, the J gene TRBJ2-3, with D perhaps TRBD1 or TRBD2 (6 bases each). Germline CDR1 reads SGHTA; CDR2 reads FQGTGA. The CDR3 length is 16 residues. V dropped 5 bases and J dropped 2 bases, with 17 bases sitting between them. Here the CDR3 reads CASSPGAGLLTDTQYF. The CDR3 DNA follows: TGTGCCAGCAGCCCAGGGGCGGGGCTTCTCACAGATACGCAGTATTTT.

This chain connects TRBV4-3 to TRBJ2-3; D call uncertain. Deletions cut 3 bases from V and 4 bases from J, with 11 bases between. The germline V gene has CDR1 LGHNA and CDR2 YSLEER. The CDR3 loop spans 14 amino acids. The DNA of the CDR3 is TGCGCCAGCAGCCAGACGACACCTCCAGATACGCAGTATTTT. Protein: CASSQTTPPDTQYF.

This clonotype came up a few times. The chain uses TRBV27 and TRBJ1-1, with unresolved D. Germline-derived CDR1 and CDR2 are MNHEY and SMNVEV (reference sequence). The CDR3 is 13 amino acids. Trimming cost V 5 bases and J 4 bases, with 11 bases left between them. CDR3 residues: CASSLRLGTEAFF. CDR3 in DNA: TGTGCCAGCAGTCTCCGGTTGGGCACTGAAGCTTTCTTT.

CDR3 sequence (DNA): TGTGCCAGCAGTTTTAACCCGGGACAGGGGTACGAGCAGTACTTC. The encoded protein is CASSFNPGQGYEQYF. The chain employs TRBV27 and TRBJ2-7, with 10 nucleotides matching TRBD1. With V trimmed by 3 bases and J by 4 bases, 6 bases remained unmatched. Germline loops: CDR1 MNHEY, CDR2 SMNVEV (reference sequence). CDR3 length: 15 residues.

This clonotype was counted ten times or more. The junction departs from germline at one end; a sequencing error may be responsible. J is TRBJ2-3 and V is TRBV7-2; 10 bases line up with TRBD2. The CDR3 extends over 14 amino acids. Germline CDR1 and CDR2: SGHTA and FQGNSA. CDR3 nucleotide sequence: TGTGCCAGCAGCCTAGCGGGGGACACAGATACGCAGTATTTT. This sequence encodes CASSLAGDTDTQYF.

This clonotype was recorded many times. The rearrangement links TRBV7-9 to TRBJ1-1; D is uncertain. V lost 5 bases, J lost 5 bases, and 9 bases lay in between. The CDR3 is 12 amino acids. Germline values: CDR1 SEHNR, CDR2 FQNEAQ (reference sequence). Here the CDR3 reads CASSRPSTEAFF. The CDR3 nucleotides are TGTGCCAGCAGCCGACCGAGTACTGAAGCTTTCTTT. Full variable domain (outside the CDR3, taken from reference TRBV7-9 and TRBJ1-1): DTGVSQNPRHKITKRGQNVTFRCDPISEHNRLYWYRQTLGQGPEFLTYFQNEAQLEKSRLLSDRFSAERPKGSFSTLEIQRTEQGDSAMYLCASSRPSTEAFFGQGTRLTVV.

The V gene is TRBV7-9, the J gene TRBJ2-3, with 10 bases lining up with TRBD2. The CDR3 runs to 16 residues. Germline CDR1 SEHNR, CDR2 FQNEAQ (reference sequence). V dropped 1 base and J dropped 2; count of bases not matched to a gene: 3. The CDR3 reads CASSLVAGGDTDTQYF. CDR3 coding DNA: TGTGCCAGCAGCTTAGTAGCGGGGGGCGACACAGATACGCAGTATTTT.

V usage is TRBV29-1 and J usage is TRBJ2-7; 11 positions match TRBD1. The CDR3 length is 13 residues. Germline V lookup: CDR1 SQVTM, CDR2 ANQGSEA. The trim removed 6 bases at V and 4 bases at J, leaving 5 bases unmatched. CDR3: CSVDGQGAYEQYF. CDR3 sequence (DNA): TGCAGCGTCGATGGACAGGGGGCTTACGAGCAGTACTTC.

This clonotype has just a few counts. The chain joins TRBV12-3 or TRBV12-4 to TRBJ2-1; D gene unclear. CDR3 length equals 10 residues. The V end was cut by 8 bases, the J end by 5 bases, with 4 bases between. The CDR3 is CASADNEQFF. In DNA, the CDR3 is TGTGCCAGCGCGGACAATGAGCAGTTCTTC.

The rearrangement joins TRBV12-3 or TRBV12-4 to TRBJ2-1; tentatively, D is TRBD2 (7 bases). The CDR3 has 15 residues. Trimming cost V 3 bases and J 4 bases, with 13 bases left between them. CDR3 DNA: TGTGCCAGCAGTTTCGGCGGGGGCCTTTACAATGAGCAGTTCTTC. It translates to CASSFGGGLYNEQFF.

This clonotype was seen only a few times. The CDR3 sequence: CASSPSVDEQYF. The CDR3 DNA sequence: TGTGCCAGCAGCCCTTCGGTGGACGAGCAGTACTTC. The chain links TRBV6-1 to TRBJ2-7; D remains ambiguous. This CDR3 spans 12 amino acids. Trimming left V 6 bases short and J 5 bases short, with 11 bases between. Germline V gene data show CDR1 as MNHNS and CDR2 as SASEGT.

The chain uses TRBV19 and TRBJ2-5; D may correspond to TRBD1 or TRBD2 (5 bases each). CDR3 length: 13 residues. Germline-derived CDR1 and CDR2 are LNHDA and SQIVND (reference sequence). The V and J ends lost 5 bases and 5 bases respectively, with 12 bases between them. In DNA form, the CDR3 reads TGTGCCAGTAGTGGCCAAGAGGGGGAGACCCAGTACTTC. Its protein is CASSGQEGETQYF.